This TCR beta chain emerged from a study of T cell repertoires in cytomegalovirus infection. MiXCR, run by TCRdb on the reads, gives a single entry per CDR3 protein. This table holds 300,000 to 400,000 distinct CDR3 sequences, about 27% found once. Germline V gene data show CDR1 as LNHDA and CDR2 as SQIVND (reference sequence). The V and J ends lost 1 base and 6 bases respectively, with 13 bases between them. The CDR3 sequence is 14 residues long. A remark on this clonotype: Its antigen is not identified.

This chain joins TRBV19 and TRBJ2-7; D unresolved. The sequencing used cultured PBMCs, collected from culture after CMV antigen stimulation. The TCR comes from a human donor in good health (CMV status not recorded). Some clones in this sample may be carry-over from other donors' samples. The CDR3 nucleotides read TGTGCCAGTAGTATAGCGCCCAGCGAGGCCGAGCAGTACTTC. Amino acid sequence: CASSIAPSEAEQYF.